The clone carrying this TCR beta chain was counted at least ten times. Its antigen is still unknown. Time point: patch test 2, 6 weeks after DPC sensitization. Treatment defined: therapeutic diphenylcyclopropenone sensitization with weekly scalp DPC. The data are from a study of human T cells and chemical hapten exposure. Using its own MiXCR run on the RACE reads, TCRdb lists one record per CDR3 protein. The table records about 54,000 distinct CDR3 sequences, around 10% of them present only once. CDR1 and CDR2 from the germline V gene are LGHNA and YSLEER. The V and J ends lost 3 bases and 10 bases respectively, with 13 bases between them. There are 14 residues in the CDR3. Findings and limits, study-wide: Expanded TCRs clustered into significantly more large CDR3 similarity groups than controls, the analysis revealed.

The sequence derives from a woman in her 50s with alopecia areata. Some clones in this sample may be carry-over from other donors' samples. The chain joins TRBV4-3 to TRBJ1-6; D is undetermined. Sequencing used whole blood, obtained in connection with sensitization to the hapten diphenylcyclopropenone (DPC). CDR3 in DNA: TGCGCCAGCAGCCATACTAGGGAAGGGTCACCCCTCCACTTT. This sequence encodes CASSHTREGSPLHF.